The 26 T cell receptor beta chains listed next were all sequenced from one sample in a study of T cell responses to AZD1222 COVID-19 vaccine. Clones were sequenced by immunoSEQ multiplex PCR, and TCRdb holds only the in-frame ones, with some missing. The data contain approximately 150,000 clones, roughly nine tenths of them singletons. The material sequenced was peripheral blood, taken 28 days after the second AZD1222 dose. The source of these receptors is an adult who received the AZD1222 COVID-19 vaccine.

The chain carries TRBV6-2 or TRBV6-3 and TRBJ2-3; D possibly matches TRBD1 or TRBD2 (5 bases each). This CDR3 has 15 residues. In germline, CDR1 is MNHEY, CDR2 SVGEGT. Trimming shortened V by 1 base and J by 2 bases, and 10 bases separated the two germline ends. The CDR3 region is CASSYWDVSTDTQYF. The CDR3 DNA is TGTGCCAGCAGTTACTGGGACGTTTCCACAGATACGCAGTATTTT.

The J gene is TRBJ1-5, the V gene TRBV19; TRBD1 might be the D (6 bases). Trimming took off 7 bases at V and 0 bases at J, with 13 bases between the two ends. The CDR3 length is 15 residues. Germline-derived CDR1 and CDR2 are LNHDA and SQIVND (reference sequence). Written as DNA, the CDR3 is TGTGCCAGTACGGACAGATCTTATAGCAATCAGCCCCAGCATTTT. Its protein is CASTDRSYSNQPQHF.

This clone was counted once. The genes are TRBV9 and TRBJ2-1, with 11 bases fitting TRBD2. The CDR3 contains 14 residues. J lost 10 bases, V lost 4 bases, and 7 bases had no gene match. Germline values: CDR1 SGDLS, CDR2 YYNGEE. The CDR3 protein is CASSNSGGDREQFF. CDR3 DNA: TGTGCCAGCAGCAATAGCGGGGGGGATCGGGAGCAGTTCTTC. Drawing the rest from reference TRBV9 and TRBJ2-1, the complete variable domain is DSGVTQTPKHLITATGQRVTLRCSPRSGDLSVYWYQQSLDQGLQFLIQYYNGEERAKGNILERFSAQQFPDLHSELNLSSLELGDSALYFCASSNSGGDREQFFGPGTRLTVL.

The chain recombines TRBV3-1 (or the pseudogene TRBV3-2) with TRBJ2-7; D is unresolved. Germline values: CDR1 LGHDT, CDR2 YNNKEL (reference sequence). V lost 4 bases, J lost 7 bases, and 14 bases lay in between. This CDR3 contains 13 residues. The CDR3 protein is CASSLSPYLEQYF. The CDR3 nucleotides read TGTGCCAGCAGCCTCTCGCCGTACCTGGAGCAGTACTTC.

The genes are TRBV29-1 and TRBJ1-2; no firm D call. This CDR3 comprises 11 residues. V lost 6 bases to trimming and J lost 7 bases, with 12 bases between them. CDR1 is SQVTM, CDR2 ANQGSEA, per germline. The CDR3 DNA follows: TGCAGCGTACCTCTGGCCGGTGGCTACACCTTC. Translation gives CSVPLAGGYTF.

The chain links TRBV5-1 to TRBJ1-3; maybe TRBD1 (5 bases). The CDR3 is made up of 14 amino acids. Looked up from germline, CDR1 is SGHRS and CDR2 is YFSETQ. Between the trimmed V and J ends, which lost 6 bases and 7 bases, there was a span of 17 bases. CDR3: CASTTPGQGNTIYF. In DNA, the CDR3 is TGCGCCAGCACCACTCCAGGGCAGGGTAACACCATATATTTT.

This chain's CDR3 is CASSLAGEAYNEQFF. The CDR3 coding sequence is TGTGCCAGTTCCCTAGCGGGAGAGGCCTACAATGAGCAGTTCTTC. This sequence joins TRBV18 and TRBJ2-1, with 10 nucleotides matching TRBD2. The CDR3 runs 15 residues. V trimming: 9 bases; J trimming: 2 bases; junction bases outside the gene matches: 7. Germline V gene lookup returns CDR1 KGHSH and CDR2 LQKENI.

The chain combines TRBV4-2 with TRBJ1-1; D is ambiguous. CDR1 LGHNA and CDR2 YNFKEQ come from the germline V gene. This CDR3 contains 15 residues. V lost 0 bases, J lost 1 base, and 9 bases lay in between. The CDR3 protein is CASSQDVRENTEAFF. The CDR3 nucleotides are TGTGCCAGCAGCCAAGACGTACGGGAGAACACTGAAGCTTTCTTT.

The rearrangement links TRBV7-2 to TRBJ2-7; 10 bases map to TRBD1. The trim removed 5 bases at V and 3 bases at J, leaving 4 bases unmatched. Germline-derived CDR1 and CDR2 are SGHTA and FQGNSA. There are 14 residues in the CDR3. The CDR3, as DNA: TGTGCCAGCAGCCCTTGGACAGGGGGCTACGAGCAGTACTTC. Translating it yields CASSPWTGGYEQYF.

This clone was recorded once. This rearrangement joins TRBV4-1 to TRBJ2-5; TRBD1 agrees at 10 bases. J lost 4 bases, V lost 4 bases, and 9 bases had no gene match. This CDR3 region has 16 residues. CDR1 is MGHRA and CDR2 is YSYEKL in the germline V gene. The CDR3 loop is CASSPLTGGGGETQYF. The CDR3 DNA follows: TGCGCCAGCAGCCCCTTGACAGGGGGCGGAGGAGAGACCCAGTACTTC.

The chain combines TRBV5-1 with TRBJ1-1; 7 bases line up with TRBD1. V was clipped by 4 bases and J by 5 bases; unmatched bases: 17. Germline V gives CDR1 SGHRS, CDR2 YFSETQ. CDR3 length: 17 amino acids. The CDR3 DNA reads TGCGCCAGCAGCCCAGGGACAGCCTCCGTGATAGGGACTGAAGCTTTCTTT. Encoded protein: CASSPGTASVIGTEAFF.

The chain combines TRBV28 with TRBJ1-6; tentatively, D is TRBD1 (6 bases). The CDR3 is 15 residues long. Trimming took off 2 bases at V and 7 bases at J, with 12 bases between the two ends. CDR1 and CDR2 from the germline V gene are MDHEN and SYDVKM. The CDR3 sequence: CASSLGGLENSPLHF. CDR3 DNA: TGTGCCAGCAGTTTAGGGGGGCTGGAGAATTCACCCCTCCACTTT.

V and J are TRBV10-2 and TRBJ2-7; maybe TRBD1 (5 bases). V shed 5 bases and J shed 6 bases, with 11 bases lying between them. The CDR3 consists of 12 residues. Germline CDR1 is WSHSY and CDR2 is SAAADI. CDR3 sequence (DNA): TGCGCCAGCAGTCTAGGGGATCGCGAGCAGTACTTC. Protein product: CASSLGDREQYF.

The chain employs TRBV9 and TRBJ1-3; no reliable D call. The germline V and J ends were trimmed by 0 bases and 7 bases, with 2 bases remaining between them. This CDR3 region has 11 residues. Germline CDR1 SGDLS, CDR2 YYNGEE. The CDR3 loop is CASSVGNTIYF. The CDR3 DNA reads TGTGCCAGCAGCGTAGGTAACACCATATATTTT. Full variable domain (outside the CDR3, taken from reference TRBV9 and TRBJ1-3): DSGVTQTPKHLITATGQRVTLRCSPRSGDLSVYWYQQSLDQGLQFLIQYYNGEERAKGNILERFSAQQFPDLHSELNLSSLELGDSALYFCASSVGNTIYFGEGSWLTVV.

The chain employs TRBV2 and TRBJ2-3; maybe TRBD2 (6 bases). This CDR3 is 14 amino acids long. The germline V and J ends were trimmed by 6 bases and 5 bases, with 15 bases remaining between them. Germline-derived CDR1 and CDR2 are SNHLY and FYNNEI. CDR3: CASRLVWEEDTQYF. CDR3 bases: TGTGCCAGCAGACTAGTCTGGGAGGAAGATACGCAGTATTTT.

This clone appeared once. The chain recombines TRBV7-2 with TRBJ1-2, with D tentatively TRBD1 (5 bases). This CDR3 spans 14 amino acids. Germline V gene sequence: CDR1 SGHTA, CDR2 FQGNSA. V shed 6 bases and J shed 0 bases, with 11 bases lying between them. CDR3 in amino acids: CASSLGVTNYGYTF. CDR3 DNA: TGTGCCAGCAGTTTGGGGGTGACTAACTATGGCTACACCTTC.

CDR3 DNA: TGCGCCAGCAGCCCTCCGGTCTCCGGCACCGGGGAGCTGTTTTTT. It codes for CASSPPVSGTGELFF. This chain uses TRBV5-1 with TRBJ2-2; D unclear. Looked up from germline, CDR1 is SGHRS and CDR2 is YFSETQ. V lost 4 bases, J lost 4 bases, and 14 bases lay in between. This CDR3 has 15 residues.

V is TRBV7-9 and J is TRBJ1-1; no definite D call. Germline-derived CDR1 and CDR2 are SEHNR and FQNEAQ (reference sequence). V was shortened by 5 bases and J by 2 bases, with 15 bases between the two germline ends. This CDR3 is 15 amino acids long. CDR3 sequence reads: CASSPGLKANTEAFF. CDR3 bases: TGTGCCAGCAGCCCCGGGTTGAAAGCAAACACTGAAGCTTTCTTT.

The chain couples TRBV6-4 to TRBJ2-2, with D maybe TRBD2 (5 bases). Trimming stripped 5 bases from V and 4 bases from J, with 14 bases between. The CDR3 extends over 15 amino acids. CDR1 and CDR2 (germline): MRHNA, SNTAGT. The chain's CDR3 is CASSRGSDPTGELFF. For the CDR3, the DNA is TGTGCCAGCAGTCGTGGGAGCGACCCCACCGGGGAGCTGTTTTTT.

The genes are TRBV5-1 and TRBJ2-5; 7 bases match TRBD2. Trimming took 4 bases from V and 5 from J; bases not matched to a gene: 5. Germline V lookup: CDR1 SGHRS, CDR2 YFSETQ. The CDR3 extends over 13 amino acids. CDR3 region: CASSKGSGETQYF. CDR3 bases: TGCGCCAGCAGCAAGGGTAGCGGGGAGACCCAGTACTTC.

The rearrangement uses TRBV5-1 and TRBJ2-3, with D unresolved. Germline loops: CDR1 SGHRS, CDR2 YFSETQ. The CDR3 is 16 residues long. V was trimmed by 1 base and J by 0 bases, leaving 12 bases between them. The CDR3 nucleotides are TGCGCCAGCAGCTTGCAGTCCATACCTAGCACAGATACGCAGTATTTT. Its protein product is CASSLQSIPSTDTQYF.

The chain's CDR3 is CASSYIDRGLEKLFF. The CDR3 DNA is TGTGCCAGCAGTTACATCGACAGGGGGTTAGAAAAACTGTTTTTT. The chain is built from TRBV6-2 or TRBV6-3 and TRBJ1-4, with TRBD1 matching over 9 bases. Germline CDR1 and CDR2: MNHEY and SVGEGT. V was pared by 2 bases and J by 8 bases, with 6 bases of the junction left unmatched. This CDR3 spans 15 amino acids.

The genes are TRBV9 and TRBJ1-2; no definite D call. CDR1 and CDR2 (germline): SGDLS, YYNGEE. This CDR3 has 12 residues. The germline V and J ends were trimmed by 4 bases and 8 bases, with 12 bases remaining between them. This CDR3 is CASSSNLGGYTF. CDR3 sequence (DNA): TGTGCCAGCAGCTCCAACCTCGGAGGCTACACCTTC.

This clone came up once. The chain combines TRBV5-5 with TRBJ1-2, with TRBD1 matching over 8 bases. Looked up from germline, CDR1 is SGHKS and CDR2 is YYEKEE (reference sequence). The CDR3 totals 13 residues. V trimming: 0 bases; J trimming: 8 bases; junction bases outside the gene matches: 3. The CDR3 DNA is TGTGCCAGCAGCTTGGGTCAGGGGGCCGGCTACACCTTC. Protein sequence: CASSLGQGAGYTF.

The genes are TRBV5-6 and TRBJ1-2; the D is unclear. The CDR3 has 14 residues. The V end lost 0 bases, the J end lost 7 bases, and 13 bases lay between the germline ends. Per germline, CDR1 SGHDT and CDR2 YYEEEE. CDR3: CASSLAGLASGYTF. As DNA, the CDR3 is TGTGCCAGCAGCTTGGCCGGGTTGGCATCTGGCTACACCTTC.

The DNA of the CDR3 is TGCGCCAGCAGCCAAGTGGTGTCAAGCTCCTACAATGAGCAGTTCTTC. Protein: CASSQVVSSSYNEQFF. This chain uses TRBV4-1 with TRBJ2-1; no firm D call. Deletions cut 1 base from V and 0 bases from J, with 10 bases between. Germline values: CDR1 MGHRA, CDR2 YSYEKL. This CDR3 has 16 amino acids.